The 23 T cell receptor beta chains given below trace back to one sample, sequenced in a study of T cell responses to AZD1222 COVID-19 vaccine. Profiling relied on immunoSEQ multiplex PCR, and the TCRdb table lists in-frame clones only, not all of them. There are about 110,000 clones in the sample; 80% to 90% occur only once, and 15% lies in the top ten. Sequencing was performed on peripheral blood, taken 28 days after the second AZD1222 dose. These receptor sequences come from an adult who received the AZD1222 COVID-19 vaccine.

The chain combines TRBV2 with TRBJ2-7; the match to TRBD2 covers 16 bases. The V gene end was trimmed by 5 bases and the J gene end by 1 base; junction bases not matched to a gene: 8. This CDR3 has 18 residues. Germline CDR1 and CDR2: SNHLY and FYNNEI. CDR3 sequence reads: CASSMRGLAGGGSYEQYF. The CDR3 DNA reads as TGTGCCAGCAGTATGCGGGGACTAGCGGGAGGGGGGTCCTACGAGCAGTACTTC.

The J gene is TRBJ2-3, the V gene TRBV27; D gene uncertain. The V end was cut by 1 base, the J end by 1 base, with 9 bases between. Germline V CDR1 and CDR2: MNHEY, SMNVEV (reference sequence). The CDR3 length is 15 residues. The DNA of the CDR3 is TGTGCCAGCAGTTTATTGGCAGGAGGCACAGATACGCAGTATTTT. Translated: CASSLLAGGTDTQYF.

J is TRBJ1-1 and V is TRBV7-2, with 8 bases aligning to TRBD1. The V gene's germline CDR1 is SGHTA and CDR2 FQGNSA. The junction had 6 bases not matched to a gene; V was cut back by 5 bases and J by 7 bases. CDR3 length: 13 amino acids. In nucleotides, the CDR3 is TGTGCCAGCAGCGCGGACAGGGACCATGAAGCTTTCTTT. Translated, it gives CASSADRDHEAFF.

The CDR3 spells CASSTQSSGNTEAFF. The DNA of the CDR3 is TGTGCCAGTAGCACCCAGAGTAGTGGGAACACTGAAGCTTTCTTT. The chain is built from TRBV19 and TRBJ1-1; no firm D call. This CDR3 spans 15 amino acids. CDR1 LNHDA and CDR2 SQIVND come from the germline V gene (reference sequence). V lost 6 bases to trimming and J lost 1 base, with 15 bases between them.

The chain carries TRBV11-3 and TRBJ2-7; TRBD1 might be the D (6 bases). The CDR3 runs to 14 residues. The germline V and J ends were trimmed by 1 base and 3 bases, with 10 bases remaining between them. CDR1 is SGHNT and CDR2 is YENEEA in the germline V gene. The CDR3 DNA sequence: TGTGCCAGCAGCTTAGGTGGGACAAGCTACGAGCAGTACTTC. Protein product: CASSLGGTSYEQYF.

The chain links TRBV18 to TRBJ1-3, with D possibly TRBD1 on 6 matching bases. The CDR3 has 17 residues. The germline gives CDR1 KGHSH, CDR2 LQKENI. V was pared by 0 bases and J by 0 bases, with 12 bases between. The CDR3 DNA is TGTGCCAGCTCACCACCGGGGGGCCCTCACTCTGGAAACACCATATATTTT. Its protein is CASSPPGGPHSGNTIYF. The full variable domain, rest sourced from reference TRBV18 and TRBJ1-3, is NAGVMQNPRHLVRRRGQEARLRCSPMKGHSHVYWYRQLPEEGLKFMVYLQKENIIDESGMPKERFSAEFPKEGPSILRIQQVVRGDSAAYFCASSPPGGPHSGNTIYFGEGSWLTVV.

A single count supports this clone. This chain links TRBV21-1 with TRBJ2-2. TRBV21-1 is tagged as a pseudogene. The CDR3 is 12 residues long. Written as DNA, the CDR3 is TGTGCCAGCAGCAAAGGCCTCGGGGAGCTGTTTTTT. Amino acid sequence: CASSKGLGELFF.

This chain's CDR3 is CASSTTGAGNTIYF. The DNA of the CDR3 is TGTGCCAGCAGCACAACAGGGGCCGGAAACACCATATATTTT. The J gene is TRBJ1-3, the V gene TRBV28; 7 positions match TRBD1. This CDR3 comprises 14 residues. Germline V gives CDR1 MDHEN, CDR2 SYDVKM. The trim removed 6 bases at V and 4 bases at J, leaving 6 bases unmatched.

The V and J genes are TRBV29-1 and TRBJ1-1, with 9 bases fitting TRBD1. V dropped 8 bases and J dropped 3; count of bases not matched to a gene: 10. CDR1 and CDR2 from the germline V gene are SQVTM and ANQGSEA. The CDR3 loop spans 14 amino acids. The CDR3 sequence: CSLDEGQGYTEAFF. DNA for the CDR3: TGCAGCCTGGACGAAGGACAGGGGTACACTGAAGCTTTCTTT.

The chain links TRBV19 to TRBJ1-1; D possibly corresponds to TRBD1 (6 bases). Trimming stripped 2 bases from V and 2 bases from J, with 18 bases between. Germline values: CDR1 LNHDA, CDR2 SQIVND (reference sequence). This CDR3 is built from 17 residues. CDR3 protein: CASSIRSRRQANTEAFF. In nucleotides, the CDR3 is TGTGCCAGTAGTATAAGGTCGCGAAGACAGGCCAACACTGAAGCTTTCTTT. Full variable domain (missing parts from reference TRBV19 and TRBJ1-1): DGGITQSPKYLFRKEGQNVTLSCEQNLNHDAMYWYRQDPGQGLRLIYYSQIVNDFQKGDIAEGYSVSREKKESFPLTVTSAQKNPTAFYLCASSIRSRRQANTEAFFGQGTRLTVV.

The V gene is TRBV29-1, the J gene TRBJ1-3; no firm D call. There are 12 residues in the CDR3. CDR1 is SQVTM, CDR2 ANQGSEA, per germline. Trimming took off 2 bases at V and 3 bases at J, with 5 bases between the two ends. Written as DNA, the CDR3 is TGCAGCGTTGAAACGGATGGAAACACCATATATTTT. Translating gives CSVETDGNTIYF.

The V and J genes are TRBV5-1 and TRBJ2-5; perhaps D is TRBD1 or TRBD2 (5 bases each). Trimming took off 4 bases at V and 1 base at J, with 8 bases between the two ends. Germline CDR1 and CDR2: SGHRS and YFSETQ. The CDR3 contains 13 residues. The CDR3 bases are TGCGCCAGCAGCGAGGGGACCCAAGAGACCCAGTACTTC. Its translation is CASSEGTQETQYF.

The chain carries TRBV2 and TRBJ1-5, with D tentatively TRBD1 (6 bases). CDR1 is SNHLY and CDR2 is FYNNEI in the germline V gene. V lost 7 bases and J lost 0, with 13 bases in between. This CDR3 has 15 residues. The CDR3 reads CASKRDRNSNQPQHF. Here the CDR3 DNA reads TGTGCCAGCAAACGAGACAGGAATAGCAATCAGCCCCAGCATTTT.

This clone was found once. The V gene is TRBV10-3, the J gene TRBJ2-7; D remains ambiguous. V lost 4 bases to trimming and J lost 0 bases, with 13 bases between them. The CDR3 loop spans 15 amino acids. CDR1 is ENHRY, CDR2 SYGVKD, per germline. The CDR3 bases are TGTGCCATCAGTGGAAACATCACCCGCTCCTACGAGCAGTACTTC. It translates to CAISGNITRSYEQYF.

The V gene is TRBV28, the J gene TRBJ1-1, with TRBD1 matching 7 bases. The CDR3 sequence is 17 residues long. From germline, CDR1 is MDHEN and CDR2 SYDVKM. The junction had 14 bases not matched to a gene; V was cut back by 5 bases and J by 2 bases. CDR3 loop: CASSLNLGTEHNTEAFF. In DNA, the CDR3 is TGTGCCAGCAGTCTTAACCTCGGGACAGAACACAACACTGAAGCTTTCTTT.

This chain uses TRBV18 with TRBJ2-7, with 10 bases lining up with TRBD1. This CDR3 has 15 residues. V was clipped by 0 bases and J by 1 base; unmatched bases: 0. Germline CDR1 KGHSH, CDR2 LQKENI. The CDR3 is CASSPPGQGSYEQYF. CDR3 nucleotides: TGTGCCAGCTCACCACCGGGACAGGGGTCCTACGAGCAGTACTTC.

CDR3 loop: CASSQWGGRVRTQYF. The DNA of the CDR3 is TGTGCCAGCAGCCAGTGGGGAGGGCGAGTAAGGACGCAGTATTTT. The V and J genes are TRBV14 and TRBJ2-3; 7 positions match TRBD2. The CDR3 has 15 residues. Germline CDR1 and CDR2: SGHDN and FVKESK. Trimming cost V 3 bases and J 9 bases; bases outside gene matches: 12.

CDR3 in amino acids: CASSRGRDGNYGYTF. Here the CDR3 DNA reads TGTGCCAGCAGCCGAGGTAGGGACGGAAACTATGGCTACACCTTC. The chain is built from TRBV3-1 (or the pseudogene TRBV3-2) and TRBJ1-2; tentative D call: TRBD1 (5 bases). Trimming left V 4 bases short and J 2 bases short, with 14 bases between. The length of the CDR3 is 15 residues. Germline V gene lookup returns CDR1 LGHDT and CDR2 YNNKEL (reference sequence).

This chain uses TRBV19 with TRBJ2-1; D not resolved. Trimming left V 5 bases short and J 3 bases short, with 11 bases between. The CDR3 has 14 amino acids. Germline CDR1 reads LNHDA; CDR2 reads SQIVND (reference sequence). The CDR3 sequence: CASSRKSVYNEQFF. CDR3 nucleotides: TGTGCCAGTAGTCGTAAAAGCGTCTACAATGAGCAGTTCTTC.

The rearrangement joins TRBV30 to TRBJ1-4, with a weak D call TRBD1 (5 bases). The germline gives CDR1 GTSNPN, CDR2 SVGIG (reference sequence). This CDR3 spans 14 amino acids. V gave up 5 bases and J gave up 8 bases, with 18 bases separating them. The CDR3 spells CAWHTRGTWEKLFF. CDR3 nucleotide sequence: TGTGCCTGGCACACTCGCGGGACTTGGGAAAAACTGTTTTTT. The full variable domain, completed using reference TRBV30 and TRBJ1-4, is SQTIHQWPATLVQPVGSPLSLECTVEGTSNPNLYWYRQAAGRGLQLLFYSVGIGQISSEVPQNLSASRPQDRQFILSSKKLLLSDSGFYLCAWHTRGTWEKLFFGSGTQLSVL.

The rearrangement uses TRBV5-1 and TRBJ1-6; tentatively, D is TRBD1 (5 bases). Trimming removed 5 bases at V and 5 bases at J, with 23 bases between. CDR3 size: 18 residues. CDR1 is SGHRS and CDR2 is YFSETQ in the germline V gene. Here the CDR3 DNA reads TGCGCCAGCAGTCCACTCCCCCGCGGGACCGCTGATAATTCACCCCTCCACTTT. Its protein product is CASSPLPRGTADNSPLHF.

This sequence joins TRBV6-1 and TRBJ1-5; D not resolved. The CDR3 extends over 16 amino acids. Per germline, CDR1 MNHNS and CDR2 SASEGT. V was cut by 2 bases and J by 6 bases, with 17 bases left in between. CDR3 in amino acids: CASSEKRPADPQPQHF. The DNA for the CDR3 is TGTGCCAGCAGTGAAAAACGCCCCGCGGACCCTCAGCCCCAGCATTTT.

CDR3 loop: CASSYSQLEPIEAFF. The CDR3 DNA is TGTGCCAGCAGTTACTCGCAACTGGAACCTATCGAAGCTTTCTTT. The V and J genes are TRBV6-5 and TRBJ1-1; D call uncertain. The CDR3 extends over 15 amino acids. V shed 0 bases and J shed 8 bases, with 16 bases lying between them. Germline V lookup: CDR1 MNHEY, CDR2 SVGAGI.